A single sample gave rise to the 27 T cell receptor beta chains below, sequenced in a study of beta chain features in type 1 diabetes. Reverse transcribing all isolated RNA meant expressed TCRB transcripts were sequenced. Sequencing was performed with immunoSEQ multiplex PCR; in TCRdb, only in-frame clones are kept and a portion is missing. The repertoire consists of approximately 470,000 clones, with roughly 31% occurring once and the leading ten covering almost 0.065%. The sample consisted of naive CD4+ T cells from blood. Every receptor here comes from a man between 18 and 35 years old in good health.

This clone was counted a few times. The rearrangement joins TRBV6-5 to TRBJ2-7; no clear D. Looked up from germline, CDR1 is MNHEY and CDR2 is SVGAGI. V shed 0 bases and J shed 8 bases, with 14 bases lying between them. This CDR3 comprises 14 residues. The CDR3 protein is CASSYSSLLSKQYF. The CDR3 DNA sequence: TGTGCCAGCAGTTACTCGAGCTTACTTTCAAAGCAGTACTTC.

This clone was observed a few times. The V gene is TRBV11-2, the J gene TRBJ2-7; no firm D call. Trimming stripped 3 bases from V and 0 bases from J, with 9 bases between. From germline, CDR1 is SGHAT and CDR2 FQNNGV. The CDR3 extends over 14 amino acids. In DNA form, the CDR3 reads TGTGCCAGCAGCTTCGCAACACGCTCCTACGAGCAGTACTTC. Amino acids: CASSFATRSYEQYF.

In its sample, this clone was seen a few times. The rearrangement links TRBV25-1 to TRBJ2-5; the D gene could be TRBD1 or TRBD2 (5 bases each). The CDR3 spans 15 residues. Germline CDR1 is MGHDK and CDR2 is SYGVNS. V was shortened by 2 bases and J by 4 bases, with 14 bases between the two germline ends. CDR3 sequence: CASSEPGAGRETQYF. The CDR3 DNA reads as TGTGCCAGCAGTGAACCCGGGGCTGGGAGAGAGACCCAGTACTTC.

As for this clone: Other DNA sequences in this sample translate to the same CDR3. This chain joins TRBV5-1 and TRBJ2-3, with a weak D call TRBD2 (5 bases). Germline V gene data show CDR1 as SGHRS and CDR2 as YFSETQ. The CDR3 length is 14 residues. The V end lost 1 base, the J end lost 2 bases, and 8 bases lay between the germline ends. CDR3 in amino acids: CASSLLTTTDTQYF. The CDR3 nucleotides read TGCGCCAGCAGCTTGCTGACTACCACAGATACGCAGTATTTT. Complete variable domain (other parts from reference TRBV5-1 and TRBJ2-3): KAGVTQTPRYLIKTRGQQVTLSCSPISGHRSVSWYQQTPGQGLQFLFEYFSETQRNKGNFPGRFSGRQFSNSRSEMNVSTLELGDSALYLCASSLLTTTDTQYFGPGTRLTVL.

The sample holds a few counts of this clone. V gene TRBV30 combines with J gene TRBJ1-1; D perhaps matches TRBD1 (5 bases). The CDR3 totals 14 residues. Trimming took off 0 bases at V and 5 bases at J, with 13 bases between the two ends. Per the germline V gene, CDR1 is GTSNPN and CDR2 is SVGIG (reference sequence). CDR3 coding DNA: TGTGCCTGGAGTGTATGGGGACTATATACTGAAGCTTTCTTT. The encoded protein is CAWSVWGLYTEAFF.

This chain joins TRBV18 and TRBJ2-3; D is unclear. V shed 3 bases and J shed 2 bases, with 9 bases lying between them. CDR1 KGHSH and CDR2 LQKENI come from the germline V gene. The CDR3 runs 14 residues. Here the CDR3 DNA reads TGTGCCAGCTCACCGGTAGGAGTCACAGATACGCAGTATTTT. Its protein product is CASSPVGVTDTQYF.

This clone appeared a single time. The chain carries TRBV18 and TRBJ2-2; D gene unclear. V lost 2 bases and J 4 bases, leaving 8 bases between the germline ends. This CDR3 is built from 14 residues. Germline assignment: CDR1 KGHSH and CDR2 LQKENI. CDR3 DNA sequence: TGTGCCAGCTCACCATGGCCCAGCACCGGGGAGCTGTTTTTT. It is translated as CASSPWPSTGELFF.

The chain combines TRBV5-4 with TRBJ2-3, with 9 bases that match TRBD1. CDR3 size: 15 residues. CDR1 and CDR2 from the germline V gene are SGHNT and YYREEE (reference sequence). Trimming cost V 4 bases and J 5 bases; bases outside gene matches: 8. The CDR3 region is CASSTGTGRIDTQYF. For the CDR3, the DNA is TGTGCCAGCAGCACCGGGACAGGGAGGATAGATACGCAGTATTTT. The variable domain in full, completed from reference TRBV5-4 and TRBJ2-3, reads ETGVTQSPTHLIKTRGQQVTLRCSSQSGHNTVSWYQQALGQGPQFIFQYYREEENGRGNFPPRFSGLQFPNYSSELNVNALELDDSALYLCASSTGTGRIDTQYFGPGTRLTVL.

V usage is TRBV6-1 and J usage is TRBJ1-5; D is uncertain. The CDR3 consists of 15 residues. Germline loops: CDR1 MNHNS, CDR2 SASEGT. Trimming pared 5 bases from V and 5 bases from J, leaving 16 bases between. The CDR3 nucleotides are TGTGCCAGCAGTCCCCCACCGGCACAAGATCAGCCCCAGCATTTT. It is translated as CASSPPPAQDQPQHF.

Only a few counts were recorded for this clone. The rearrangement joins TRBV6-1 to TRBJ2-1; no reliable D call. The germline V gene has CDR1 MNHNS and CDR2 SASEGT. Trimming left V 4 bases short and J 9 bases short, with 22 bases between. This CDR3 has 16 residues. The CDR3 nucleotides are TGTGCCAGCAGTGTACAACCTCATCTCAAAATACCTGAGCAGTTCTTC. Its translation is CASSVQPHLKIPEQFF.

This clone was picked up a small number of times. V is TRBV7-9 and J is TRBJ2-5; 7 bases match TRBD1. The V segment lost 0 bases and the J segment 1 base; nucleotides outside the gene matches: 2. CDR1 SEHNR and CDR2 FQNEAQ come from the germline V gene (reference sequence). This CDR3 is 15 amino acids long. CDR3 DNA: TGTGCCAGCAGCTTAGCCGACAGGGTCCAAGAGACCCAGTACTTC. It translates to CASSLADRVQETQYF.

V gene TRBV7-9 combines with J gene TRBJ1-2, with unresolved D. V was trimmed by 4 bases and J by 1 base, leaving 7 bases between them. Germline loops: CDR1 SEHNR, CDR2 FQNEAQ (reference sequence). This CDR3 is built from 13 residues. For the CDR3, the DNA is TGTGCCAGCAGCTCCAGGAGTAACTATGGCTACACCTTC. Amino acid sequence: CASSSRSNYGYTF. The variable domain in full, completed from reference TRBV7-9 and TRBJ1-2, reads DTGVSQNPRHKITKRGQNVTFRCDPISEHNRLYWYRQTLGQGPEFLTYFQNEAQLEKSRLLSDRFSAERPKGSFSTLEIQRTEQGDSAMYLCASSSRSNYGYTFGSGTRLTVV.

This clone was observed a few times. V and J are TRBV29-1 and TRBJ2-2, with a weak D call TRBD1 (6 bases). V was trimmed by 6 bases and J by 6 bases, leaving 11 bases between them. CDR3 length: 12 amino acids. CDR1 SQVTM and CDR2 ANQGSEA come from the germline V gene. CDR3 amino acids: CSVSHRAGELFF. CDR3 nucleotides: TGCAGCGTGTCACACAGGGCCGGGGAGCTGTTTTTT.

This clone was counted only a few times. The chain carries TRBV18 and TRBJ2-3; D not certain. The CDR3 length is 11 residues. V lost 6 bases and J lost 7, with 8 bases in between. The germline gives CDR1 KGHSH, CDR2 LQKENI. CDR3 sequence reads: CASSTQNTQYF. The CDR3 DNA is TGTGCCAGCTCCACCCAAAATACGCAGTATTTT.

The J gene is TRBJ2-7, the V gene TRBV7-9; D remains unclear. The CDR3 covers 15 residues. CDR1 and CDR2 (germline): SEHNR, FQNEAQ (reference sequence). V shed 4 bases and J shed 5 bases, with 18 bases lying between them. The CDR3 region has the DNA TGTGCCAGCAGCTCTTCTAAGTGGGGATTTAACGAGCAGTACTTC. It yields the protein CASSSSKWGFNEQYF.

CDR3 in amino acids: CAISGTGYGYEQYF. CDR3 DNA: TGTGCCATCAGTGGGACAGGGTACGGCTACGAGCAGTACTTC. The chain joins TRBV10-3 to TRBJ2-7, with 8 bases fitting TRBD1. Trimming cost V 4 bases and J 3 bases; bases outside gene matches: 5. Per germline, CDR1 ENHRY and CDR2 SYGVKD. The CDR3 loop spans 14 amino acids.

The rearrangement links TRBV28 to TRBJ2-6, with D hard to call. CDR3 size: 14 residues. V lost 6 bases to trimming and J lost 2 bases, with 8 bases between them. Germline values: CDR1 MDHEN, CDR2 SYDVKM. CDR3 amino acids: CASSRTAGANVLTF. DNA of the CDR3: TGTGCCAGCAGCCGCACAGCTGGGGCCAACGTCCTGACTTTC.

The V gene is TRBV4-1, the J gene TRBJ2-7, with D perhaps matching TRBD1 (6 bases). The germline V gene has CDR1 MGHRA and CDR2 YSYEKL. The V gene lost 1 base and the J gene lost 3 bases, with 10 bases spanning the gap. The CDR3 extends over 14 amino acids. The CDR3 loop reads CASSQGRTDYEQYF. The CDR3 DNA reads TGCGCCAGCAGCCAAGGCCGGACAGACTACGAGCAGTACTTC.

V and J are TRBV30 and TRBJ2-1, with 13 positions matching TRBD2. V was pared by 2 bases and J by 4 bases, with 5 bases of the junction left unmatched. This CDR3 spans 16 amino acids. Germline assignment: CDR1 GTSNPN and CDR2 SVGIG (reference sequence). DNA of the CDR3: TGTGCCTGGAGTTGGACTAGCGGGAGTTTTTACAATGAGCAGTTCTTC. Amino acid sequence: CAWSWTSGSFYNEQFF.

The chain joins TRBV15 to TRBJ2-1; TRBD2 agrees at 7 bases. V shed 3 bases, J shed 4 bases, and the junction held 9 bases outside the gene matches. The CDR3 contains 16 residues. Germline V gene sequence: CDR1 LNHNV, CDR2 YYDKDF (reference sequence). CDR3: CATSSSVRGIYNEQFF. In DNA form, the CDR3 reads TGTGCCACCAGCAGCAGCGTGCGGGGGATATACAATGAGCAGTTCTTC.

This clone came up a few times. This chain joins TRBV6-6 and TRBJ2-7, with D possibly matching TRBD2 (6 bases). Between the trimmed V and J ends, which lost 5 bases and 0 bases, there was a span of 14 bases. CDR1 MNHNY and CDR2 SVGAGI come from the germline V gene (reference sequence). The CDR3 runs to 15 residues. The chain's CDR3 is CASSRTRDSSYEQYF. The CDR3 DNA is TGTGCCAGCAGTAGAACACGGGACTCCTCCTACGAGCAGTACTTC.

The table lists this clone with a few counts. This rearrangement joins TRBV14 to TRBJ2-3, with 8 bases aligning to TRBD1. The CDR3 runs to 15 residues. Germline trimming cut 4 bases from V and 1 base from J; bases unmatched to any gene: 4. Germline CDR1 is SGHDN and CDR2 is FVKESK. The CDR3 sequence is CASSRMTGGTDTQYF. CDR3 nucleotide sequence: TGTGCCAGCAGCCGGATGACAGGGGGCACAGATACGCAGTATTTT.

The chain has TRBV6-6 and TRBJ1-5; 10 bases agree with TRBD1. This CDR3 region has 14 residues. CDR1 and CDR2 from the germline V gene are MNHNY and SVGAGI (reference sequence). After removal of 5 bases from V and 5 bases from J, the junction contained 3 bases not matched to a gene. CDR3 sequence (DNA): TGTGCCAGCAGTAAGACAGGGGGCGATCAGCCCCAGCATTTT. Translating gives CASSKTGGDQPQHF.

This clone was counted between two and nine times. This sequence joins TRBV6-6 and TRBJ2-7; D possibly corresponds to TRBD1 (6 bases). The ends were cut back, 7 bases at V and 2 bases at J, with 15 bases in the middle. CDR1 and CDR2 from the germline V gene are MNHNY and SVGAGI (reference sequence). This CDR3 comprises 14 residues. CDR3 region: CASTRGQGAYEQYF. The DNA of the CDR3 is TGTGCCAGCACCAGGGGACAAGGAGCCTACGAGCAGTACTTC.

This clone was seen more than once but under ten times. The chain links TRBV4-3 to TRBJ2-7; D is ambiguous. CDR1 is LGHNA, CDR2 YSLEER, per germline. CDR3 size: 16 residues. V lost 1 base and J 2 bases, leaving 15 bases between the germline ends. CDR3 DNA: TGCGCCAGCAGCCAAGTTATTTCGGGCCGAACCTACGAGCAGTACTTC. It specifies CASSQVISGRTYEQYF.

The chain links TRBV5-4 to TRBJ2-3; TRBD2 agrees at 9 bases. V was pared by 3 bases and J by 4 bases, with 9 bases of the junction left unmatched. From germline, CDR1 is SGHNT and CDR2 YYREEE (reference sequence). CDR3 length: 16 residues. CDR3 sequence: CASSSSAGGRPDTQYF. The CDR3 bases are TGTGCCAGCAGCTCCAGCGCGGGAGGGCGCCCAGATACGCAGTATTTT.

Comment on this clone: The same CDR3 also results from other DNA sequences found in this sample. The chain joins TRBV30 to TRBJ2-5; 7 bases fit TRBD1. With V trimmed by 0 bases and J by 8 bases, 9 bases remained unmatched. From germline, CDR1 is GTSNPN and CDR2 SVGIG (reference sequence). The CDR3 sequence is 14 residues long. The CDR3 reads CAWSVTGAQGTQYF. The CDR3 DNA is TGTGCCTGGAGTGTTACAGGGGCCCAAGGCACCCAGTACTTC.